This T cell receptor (beta chain) was sequenced in a study of cytomegalovirus exposure and HLA in healthy donors. V trimming: 8 bases; J trimming: 5 bases; junction bases outside the gene matches: 5. Germline V CDR1 and CDR2: MDHEN, SYDVKM. This CDR3 region has 13 residues. Primers included in the PCR were 60 Vbeta and 13 Jbeta primers. Clones were read by immunoSEQ multiplex PCR, and TCRdb kept only the in-frame ones, dropping some. The profile shows roughly 150,000 clones, around four fifths of them singletons. This clonotype was obtained from a man in his thirties or forties in good health and CMV-seronegative. The source material was PBMCs. The chain couples TRBV28 to TRBJ1-4; 7 bases are a match to TRBD1. The CDR3 sequence is CASYNRGNEKLFF. The CDR3 DNA sequence: TGTGCCAGCTACAACAGGGGAAATGAAAAACTGTTTTTT.